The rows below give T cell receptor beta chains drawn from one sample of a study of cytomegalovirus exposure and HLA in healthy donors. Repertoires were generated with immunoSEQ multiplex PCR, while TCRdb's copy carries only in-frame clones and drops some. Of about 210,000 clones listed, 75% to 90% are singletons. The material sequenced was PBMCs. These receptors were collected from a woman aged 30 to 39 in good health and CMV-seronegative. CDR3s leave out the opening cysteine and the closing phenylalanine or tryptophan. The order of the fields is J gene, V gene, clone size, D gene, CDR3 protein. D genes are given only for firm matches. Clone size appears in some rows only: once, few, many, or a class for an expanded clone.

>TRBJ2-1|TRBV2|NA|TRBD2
ASSERESYNEQF
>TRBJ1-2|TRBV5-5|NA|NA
ASSLAGLYGYT
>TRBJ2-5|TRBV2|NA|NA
ASSDELGETQY
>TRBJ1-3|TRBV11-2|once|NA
ASSLARVPGNTIY
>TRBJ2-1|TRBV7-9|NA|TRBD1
ASSSMTGESYNEQF
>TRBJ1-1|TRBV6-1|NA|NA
ASSTTGNTEAF
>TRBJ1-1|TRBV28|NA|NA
AIRATGMNTEAF
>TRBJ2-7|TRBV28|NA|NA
ASSLGGQTTYEQY
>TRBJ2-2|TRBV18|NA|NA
ASSMTQGAGGELF
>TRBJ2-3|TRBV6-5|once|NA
ASSYTASYPTDTQY
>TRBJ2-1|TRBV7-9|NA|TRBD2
ASRLSGDSYNEQF
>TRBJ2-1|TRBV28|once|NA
ASSSSRLGAYNEQF
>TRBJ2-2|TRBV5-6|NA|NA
ASSLLTAPNTGELF
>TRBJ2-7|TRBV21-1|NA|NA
ASSTPGQTLPD
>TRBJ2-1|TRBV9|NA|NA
ASSVDGLRNEQF
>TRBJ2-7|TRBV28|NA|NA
ASSPPRTYEQY
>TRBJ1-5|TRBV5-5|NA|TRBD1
ASSDRDRGSHQPQH
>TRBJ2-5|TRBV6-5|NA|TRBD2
ASGPTSGATTTQY
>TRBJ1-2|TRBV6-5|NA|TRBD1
ASSYQTGQGYSGYT
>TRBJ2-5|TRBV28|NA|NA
ASRQGQETQY
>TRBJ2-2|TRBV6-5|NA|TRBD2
AISSGGELF
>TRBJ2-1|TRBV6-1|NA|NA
ASRVAPSSYNEQF
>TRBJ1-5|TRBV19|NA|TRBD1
ASSRSGTGEQPQH
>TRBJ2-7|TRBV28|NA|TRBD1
ASSIPGQGLYEQY
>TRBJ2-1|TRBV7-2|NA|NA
ASRFGGYYNEQF
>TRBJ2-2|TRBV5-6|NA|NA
ASSLLTDRNTGELF
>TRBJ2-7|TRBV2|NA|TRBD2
ASSGRGAGLFEQY
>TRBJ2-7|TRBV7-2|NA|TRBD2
ASSPLPGLDVCEQY
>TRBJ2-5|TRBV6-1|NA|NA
ASRIQGSGTQY
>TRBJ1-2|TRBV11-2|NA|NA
ASSLDPGGGYT
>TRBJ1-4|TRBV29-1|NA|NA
SVNVGGSNEKLF
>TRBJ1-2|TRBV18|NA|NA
ASSLPGDSYGYT
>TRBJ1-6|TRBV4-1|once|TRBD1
ASSQGQGARAPLH
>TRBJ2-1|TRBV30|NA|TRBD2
AWRGGYNEQF
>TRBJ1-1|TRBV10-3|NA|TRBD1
AISQSTGENTEAF
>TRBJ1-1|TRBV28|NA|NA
ASRPLTGPSEAF
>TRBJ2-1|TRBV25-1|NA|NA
ASSVGSGRNEQF
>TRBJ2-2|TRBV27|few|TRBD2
ASSSRTSGRIANTGELF
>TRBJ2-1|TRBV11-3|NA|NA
ASSPGLTYNEQF
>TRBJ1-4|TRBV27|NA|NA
ASSFRGIGGEKLF
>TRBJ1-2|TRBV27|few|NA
ASSPLTAYGYT
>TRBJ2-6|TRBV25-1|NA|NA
ASSETGAPGANVLT
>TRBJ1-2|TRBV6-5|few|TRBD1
ASHPGTGGAGYT
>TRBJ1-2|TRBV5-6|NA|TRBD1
ASSRPAQGVYNT
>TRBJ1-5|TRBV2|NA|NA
ASSEALQGPGPQH
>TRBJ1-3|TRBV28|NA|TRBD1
ASSPSWGQERNTIY
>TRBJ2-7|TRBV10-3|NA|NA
AINAQPASPYEQY
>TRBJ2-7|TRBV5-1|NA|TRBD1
ASSLANTGGHEQY
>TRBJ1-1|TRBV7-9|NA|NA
ASTQGLSLNTEAF
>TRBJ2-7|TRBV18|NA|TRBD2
ASSLTGGSAYEQY
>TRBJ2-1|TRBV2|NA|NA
ASSGVHEQF
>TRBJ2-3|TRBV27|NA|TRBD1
ASSLNQGASTDTQY
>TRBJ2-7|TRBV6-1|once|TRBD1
ASSDPYGQAHEQY
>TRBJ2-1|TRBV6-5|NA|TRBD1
ASSYSNRGPYNEQF
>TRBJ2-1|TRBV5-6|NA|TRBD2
ASSSAGRVWGGNEQF
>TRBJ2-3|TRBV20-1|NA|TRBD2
SAKLAGRQY
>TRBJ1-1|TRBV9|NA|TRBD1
ASSAQTGITEAF